Listed here are 25 T cell receptor beta chains from one sample, sequenced in a study of CD8 T cells in ankylosing spondylitis. TCRdb used MiXCR to reprocess the 5' RACE reads, holding one entry per CDR3 protein. The data show nearly 250,000 distinct CDR3 sequences, roughly a third seen once. The sample comprised blood, either unsorted or a sorted T cell fraction (not recorded which). The receptors originated from a male donor with ankylosing spondylitis or in good health (not recorded which).

The chain has TRBV5-1 and TRBJ2-2; 8 bases align to TRBD2. Trimming at V came to 1 base and at J to 7 bases, leaving 3 bases not matched to a gene. Germline CDR1 reads SGHRS; CDR2 reads YFSETQ. This CDR3 has 14 residues. The CDR3 loop reads CASSLQLAVGELFF. In DNA form, the CDR3 reads TGCGCCAGCAGCTTGCAACTAGCGGTCGGGGAGCTGTTTTTT.

The chain has TRBV20-1 and TRBJ1-1; maybe TRBD1 (5 bases). In germline, CDR1 is DFQATT, CDR2 SNEGSKA (reference sequence). CDR3 length: 14 residues. V shed 1 base and J shed 5 bases, with 14 bases lying between them. The CDR3, as DNA: TGCAGTGCTAGAGCTGGGACCTGGGGGACTGAAGCTTTCTTT. This translates into CSARAGTWGTEAFF.

J is TRBJ1-2 and V is TRBV24-1, with 9 nucleotides matching TRBD1. Germline V gives CDR1 KGHDR, CDR2 SFDVKD. The CDR3 length is 19 residues. Trimming removed 2 bases from V and 6 bases from J; junction bases left unmatched: 18. DNA for the CDR3: TGTGCCACCAGTGATTGGGGCCCCACTCCCGGGACAGGGTCTGATGGCTACACCTTC. Residues: CATSDWGPTPGTGSDGYTF.

This clonotype was found a few times. The chain recombines TRBV12-3 or TRBV12-4 with TRBJ2-7, with 8 bases matching TRBD1. The CDR3 consists of 13 residues. With 3 bases clipped from V and 5 bases from J, the junction kept 3 bases outside the gene matches. In nucleotides, the CDR3 is TGTGCCAGCAGTTTGCCACAGGGGGACGAGCAGTACTTC. It is translated as CASSLPQGDEQYF.

This clonotype was picked up one time. V usage is TRBV20-1 and J usage is TRBJ2-5, with D perhaps TRBD2 (6 bases). CDR3 length equals 15 residues. Deletions cut 0 bases from V and 5 bases from J, with 16 bases between. Germline-derived CDR1 and CDR2 are DFQATT and SNEGSKA (reference sequence). The chain's CDR3 is CSAREPAGRSETQYF. The CDR3 nucleotides are TGCAGTGCTAGAGAACCCGCGGGGAGGTCGGAGACCCAGTACTTC.

The V call is TRBV27, the J call TRBJ1-2; 7 bases fit TRBD1. Per the germline V gene, CDR1 is MNHEY and CDR2 is SMNVEV (reference sequence). This CDR3 has 14 amino acids. V shed 3 bases, J shed 4 bases, and the junction held 5 bases outside the gene matches. Here the CDR3 reads CASSFRRQGYGYTF. The CDR3 nucleotides are TGTGCCAGCAGTTTCCGACGACAGGGCTATGGCTACACCTTC.

The J gene is TRBJ1-2, the V gene TRBV4-1; D gene unclear. This CDR3 comprises 15 residues. Trimming stripped 3 bases from V and 5 bases from J, with 16 bases between. Germline V gene sequence: CDR1 MGHRA, CDR2 YSYEKL. In DNA, the CDR3 is TGCGCCAGCAGCCATACAGCGTCCCAATGGTATGGCTACACCTTC. This sequence encodes CASSHTASQWYGYTF.

This sequence joins TRBV20-1 and TRBJ2-7; 7 nucleotides line up with TRBD2. The CDR3 totals 11 residues. Germline V CDR1 and CDR2: DFQATT, SNEGSKA (reference sequence). V trimming: 5 bases; J trimming: 9 bases; junction bases outside the gene matches: 7. CDR3 in amino acids: CSAGTPGGQYF. The DNA of the CDR3 is TGCAGTGCTGGAACCCCGGGGGGGCAGTACTTC.

CDR3 amino acids: CASSYSAGELFF. In nucleotides, the CDR3 is TGTGCCAGCAGTTATTCGGCCGGGGAGCTGTTTTTT. The chain couples TRBV6-5 to TRBJ2-2, with no clear D. V dropped 3 bases and J dropped 6 bases, with 5 bases sitting between them. This CDR3 spans 12 amino acids. The germline CDR1 and CDR2 sequences are MNHEY and SVGAGI.

This chain uses TRBV12-3 or TRBV12-4 with TRBJ1-2, with a weak D call TRBD1 (6 bases). The CDR3 totals 16 residues. Between the trimmed V and J ends, which lost 2 bases and 1 base, there was a span of 14 bases. The CDR3 region has the DNA TGTGCCAGCAGTTTATCCCCGACAGGAGATAACTATGGCTACACCTTC. Translating it yields CASSLSPTGDNYGYTF.

The chain is built from TRBV29-1 and TRBJ1-5, with D unresolved. CDR3 length equals 13 residues. Germline values: CDR1 SQVTM, CDR2 ANQGSEA. The V end lost 3 bases, the J end lost 7 bases, and 13 bases lay between the germline ends. The CDR3 sequence is CSVEHGIGQPQHF. CDR3 sequence (DNA): TGCAGCGTTGAGCATGGGATCGGACAGCCCCAGCATTTT.

This chain's CDR3 is CASSLTGVNIQYF. The CDR3 nucleotides are TGTGCCAGCAGCTTGACAGGGGTGAACATTCAGTACTTC. V usage is TRBV11-2 and J usage is TRBJ2-4; TRBD1 matches at 8 bases. The CDR3 loop spans 13 amino acids. Germline V CDR1 and CDR2: SGHAT, FQNNGV. V dropped 3 bases and J dropped 7; count of bases not matched to a gene: 2.

The J gene is TRBJ2-3, the V gene TRBV9; 9 bases are a match to TRBD2. V shed 0 bases, J shed 6 bases, and the junction held 5 bases outside the gene matches. Germline V gene lookup returns CDR1 SGDLS and CDR2 YYNGEE. This CDR3 has 15 amino acids. CDR3 protein: CASSVGSGGSDTQYF. CDR3 DNA sequence: TGTGCCAGCAGCGTAGGGAGCGGGGGGTCTGATACGCAGTATTTT.

V usage is TRBV6-2 or TRBV6-3 and J usage is TRBJ2-1; TRBD2 matches at 10 bases. From germline, CDR1 is MNHEY and CDR2 SVGEGT. The V and J ends lost 2 bases and 6 bases, in that order; junction bases with no gene match: 4. CDR3 length equals 15 residues. CDR3: CASSYRTSGLNEQFF. In nucleotides, the CDR3 is TGTGCCAGCAGTTACAGGACTAGCGGCCTCAATGAGCAGTTCTTC.

Only a few counts were recorded for this clonotype. This chain uses TRBV12-3 or TRBV12-4 with TRBJ2-1, with 8 bases lining up with TRBD2. Trimming cost V 8 bases and J 3 bases; bases outside gene matches: 15. The CDR3 runs 17 residues. CDR3 loop: CASLDRRGADRYNEQFF. CDR3 sequence (DNA): TGTGCCAGCCTAGATAGGCGGGGGGCAGACCGCTACAATGAGCAGTTCTTC.

V gene TRBV13 combines with J gene TRBJ2-1; D could derive from TRBD1 or TRBD2 (6 bases each). The CDR3 is 15 residues long. Germline V gives CDR1 PRHDT, CDR2 FYEKMQ (reference sequence). With 3 bases removed from V and 2 bases from J, the gap between germline ends came to 11 bases. CDR3 in DNA: TGTGCCAGCAGCTTTTCGGGGGCCCCCTACAATGAGCAGTTCTTC. Encoded protein: CASSFSGAPYNEQFF.

There are a few counts of this clonotype. The chain links TRBV9 to TRBJ1-5; D not certain. The V and J ends lost 0 bases and 3 bases respectively, with 4 bases between them. The germline V gene encodes CDR1 SGDLS and CDR2 YYNGEE. The CDR3 is made up of 13 amino acids. CDR3 nucleotide sequence: TGTGCCAGCAGCGTAGGGAACAATCAGCCCCAGCATTTT. Amino acid sequence: CASSVGNNQPQHF.

This clonotype was observed a handful of times. Relative to the germline gene, one junction end is altered; a read error may explain this. J is TRBJ2-7 and V is TRBV5-1; D not certain. Germline V lookup: CDR1 SGHRS, CDR2 YFSETQ. CDR3 length: 10 residues. This CDR3 is CASNLPATGF. CDR3 coding DNA: TGCGCCAGCAATCTTCCCGCAACTGGCTTC.

The V gene is TRBV6-1, the J gene TRBJ1-1, with TRBD1 matching over 7 bases. V lost 6 bases and J lost 1; bases outside the gene matches: 5. Germline loops: CDR1 MNHNS, CDR2 SASEGT. This CDR3 is built from 14 residues. CDR3 DNA sequence: TGTGCCAGCAGACCAGGGGGTAGGAACACTGAAGCTTTCTTT. It yields the protein CASRPGGRNTEAFF.

There are a few counts of this clonotype. This chain uses TRBV28 with TRBJ2-1, with D tentatively TRBD1 or TRBD2 (6 bases each). Germline CDR1 reads MDHEN; CDR2 reads SYDVKM. The CDR3 has 17 residues. V shed 3 bases and J shed 2 bases, with 17 bases lying between them. The CDR3 is CASSFFGGLLAYNEQFF. DNA for the CDR3: TGTGCCAGCAGTTTCTTCGGGGGCCTACTTGCCTACAATGAGCAGTTCTTC.

This clonotype was counted between two and nine times. V and J are TRBV20-1 and TRBJ2-3; 7 nucleotides line up with TRBD1. The germline V gene encodes CDR1 DFQATT and CDR2 SNEGSKA (reference sequence). V dropped 4 bases and J dropped 8; count of bases not matched to a gene: 12. The CDR3 consists of 14 residues. CDR3 in DNA: TGCAGTGCTACGGACAGGCCCCCCGGGGTTACGCAGTATTTT. Translated, it gives CSATDRPPGVTQYF.

The rearrangement links TRBV10-3 to TRBJ2-3; 9 positions agree with TRBD2. V trimming: 7 bases; J trimming: 4 bases; junction bases outside the gene matches: 9. CDR1 ENHRY and CDR2 SYGVKD come from the germline V gene. This CDR3 has 15 amino acids. The CDR3 DNA reads as TGTGCCATCAATCGGGCGGGGGGGCCTTCAGATACGCAGTATTTT. This codes for CAINRAGGPSDTQYF.

This rearrangement joins TRBV2 to TRBJ2-7, with D possibly TRBD1 on 5 matching bases. Germline lookup yields CDR1 SNHLY and CDR2 FYNNEI. The length of the CDR3 is 11 residues. Trimming took 6 bases from V and 4 from J, leaving 7 bases between them. This CDR3 reads CASSRQYEQYF. CDR3 DNA: TGTGCCAGCAGCCGACAGTACGAGCAGTACTTC.

The V and J genes are TRBV25-1 and TRBJ2-5; 10 positions match TRBD2. After removal of 3 bases from V and 5 bases from J, the junction contained 3 bases not matched to a gene. Per germline, CDR1 MGHDK and CDR2 SYGVNS. This CDR3 is 14 amino acids long. CDR3 loop: CASSDTAGGETQYF. CDR3 coding DNA: TGTGCCAGCAGTGATACAGCGGGGGGGGAGACCCAGTACTTC.

This clonotype was found once. The V call is TRBV28, the J call TRBJ2-7; 12 bases are a match to TRBD2. Trimming took 5 bases from V and 3 from J; bases not matched to a gene: 11. Germline V CDR1 and CDR2: MDHEN, SYDVKM. CDR3 size: 17 residues. The CDR3 loop reads CASSLLSTSGGIYEQYF. The CDR3 DNA reads as TGTGCCAGCAGTCTCTTAAGCACTAGCGGGGGGATCTACGAGCAGTACTTC. Filled out from reference TRBV28 and TRBJ2-7, the complete variable domain reads DVKVTQSSRYLVKRTGEKVFLECVQDMDHENMFWYRQDPGLGLRLIYFSYDVKMKEKGDIPEGYSVSREKKERFSLILESASTNQTSMYLCASSLLSTSGGIYEQYFGPGTRLTVT.